The 19 T cell receptor beta chains given below trace back to one sample, sequenced in a study of cytotoxic CD8 clonotypes in ibrutinib-treated CLL. The method was immunoSEQ multiplex PCR; TCRdb's version includes in-frame clones alone and lacks a portion of them. The table records 45,000 to 60,000 clones, over 55% of them present only once. The sample here was PBMCs, taken after 24 months of ibrutinib treatment. The receptors were gathered from a human donor with chronic lymphocytic leukemia.

This chain joins TRBV5-4 and TRBJ1-6, with 9 nucleotides matching TRBD1. Germline lookup yields CDR1 SGHNT and CDR2 YYREEE (reference sequence). The J segment lost 5 bases and the V segment lost 5 bases, leaving 5 bases of the junction unmatched. The length of the CDR3 is 15 residues. The DNA for the CDR3 is TGTGCCAGCAGAGGACAGGGGATTCATAATTCACCCCTCCACTTT. Amino acids: CASRGQGIHNSPLHF.

CDR3 in amino acids: CASSYRQGGEQYV. CDR3 coding DNA: TGTGCCAGCAGTTACCGGCAGGGAGGCGAGCAGTACGTC. The V and J genes are TRBV10-3 and TRBJ2-7; perhaps TRBD2 as D (6 bases). The CDR3 covers 13 residues. Germline V gene data show CDR1 as ENHRY and CDR2 as SYGVKD.

This clone came up a few times. The chain recombines TRBV4-1 with TRBJ1-5; unclear D gene. Trimming removed 1 base from V and 6 bases from J, with 4 bases in between. This CDR3 is built from 12 residues. Germline CDR1 reads MGHRA; CDR2 reads YSYEKL. CDR3 sequence: CASSQGGQPQHF. The CDR3 DNA follows: TGCGCCAGCAGCCAAGGGGGTCAGCCCCAGCATTTT.

J is TRBJ2-1 and V is TRBV7-2, with D possibly being TRBD2 (5 bases). The V and J ends lost 4 bases and 9 bases respectively, with 7 bases between them. The CDR3 contains 11 residues. Per the germline V gene, CDR1 is SGHTA and CDR2 is FQGNSA. The DNA of the CDR3 is TGTGCCAGCAGCTCGGGGATTGAGCAGTTCTTC. It codes for CASSSGIEQFF.

A few counts support this clone. The chain joins TRBV14 to TRBJ2-2, with unresolved D. There are 11 residues in the CDR3. Germline CDR1 is SGHDN and CDR2 is FVKESK. Deletions cut 3 bases from V and 8 bases from J, with 4 bases between. CDR3 in DNA: TGTGCCAGCAGCCATATGGGGGAGCTGTTTTTT. It translates to CASSHMGELFF.

In DNA form, the CDR3 reads TGTGCCAGCACCTTGAGCCAGGTCCCCGATACGCAGTATTTT. Translated: CASTLSQVPDTQYF. The chain employs TRBV9 and TRBJ2-3; no definite D call. This CDR3 region has 14 residues. The germline gives CDR1 SGDLS, CDR2 YYNGEE. The V end lost 6 bases, the J end lost 6 bases, and 17 bases lay between the germline ends.

This clone was seen at least ten times. The gene calls are TRBV5-1 and TRBJ2-2; the match to TRBD2 covers 7 bases. Germline loops: CDR1 SGHRS, CDR2 YFSETQ. The trim removed 4 bases at V and 6 bases at J, leaving 12 bases unmatched. The CDR3 runs 16 residues. The CDR3 DNA reads TGCGCCAGCAGCCGAATGGGACCGGGAGGTTCCGGGGAGCTGTTTTTT. Protein sequence: CASSRMGPGGSGELFF.

The chain uses TRBV27 and TRBJ2-2, with 8 bases fitting TRBD2. There are 13 residues in the CDR3. V lost 3 bases, J lost 6 bases, and 0 bases stayed unmatched. CDR1 and CDR2 (germline): MNHEY, SMNVEV (reference sequence). The CDR3 spells CASSLGLAGELFF. The CDR3 coding sequence is TGTGCCAGCAGTTTGGGACTAGCCGGGGAGCTGTTTTTT.

This chain uses TRBV18 with TRBJ2-7; D remains ambiguous. CDR3 length: 13 residues. Trimming pared 2 bases from V and 4 bases from J, leaving 9 bases between. Germline assignment: CDR1 KGHSH and CDR2 LQKENI. CDR3 region: CASSPRTIYEQYV. The CDR3 bases are TGTGCCAGCTCACCAAGGACCATATACGAGCAGTACGTC.

This clone was detected only a few times. The genes are TRBV6-4 and TRBJ2-2; tentatively, D is TRBD2 (5 bases). The CDR3 is 13 amino acids. The V end was cut by 8 bases, the J end by 4 bases, with 11 bases between. CDR1 and CDR2 from the germline V gene are MRHNA and SNTAGT. CDR3 protein: CASGSSSTGELFF. For the CDR3, the DNA is TGTGCCAGCGGGAGCTCAAGCACCGGGGAGCTGTTTTTT.

The chain uses TRBV6-5 and TRBJ2-2; D remains unclear. Trimming pared 5 bases from V and 3 bases from J, leaving 4 bases between. Germline CDR1 and CDR2: MNHEY and SVGAGI. The CDR3 is 12 amino acids. The CDR3 here is CASSAYTGELFF. The CDR3 DNA reads TGTGCCAGCAGTGCTTACACCGGGGAGCTGTTTTTT.

The V gene is TRBV6-1, the J gene TRBJ1-6; TRBD1 might be the D (5 bases). CDR1 and CDR2 (germline): MNHNS, SASEGT. This CDR3 is 15 amino acids long. The V end lost 5 bases, the J end lost 10 bases, and 18 bases lay between the germline ends. DNA for the CDR3: TGTGCCAGCAGTCCTCAGACAGTGGGGTACTCACCCCTCCACTTT. Protein sequence: CASSPQTVGYSPLHF.

The chain employs TRBV28 and TRBJ2-3, with D unclear. The CDR3 is made up of 17 amino acids. The germline V gene encodes CDR1 MDHEN and CDR2 SYDVKM. Trimming removed 3 bases at V and 0 bases at J, with 16 bases between. The CDR3 bases are TGTGCCAGCAGTTTGGGCCCCGACGGTTCTAGCACAGATACGCAGTATTTT. Encoded protein: CASSLGPDGSSTDTQYF.

The V gene is TRBV7-9, the J gene TRBJ1-1; unclear D gene. Germline V gene data show CDR1 as SEHNR and CDR2 as FQNEAQ (reference sequence). V dropped 1 base and J dropped 7 bases, with 10 bases sitting between them. This CDR3 is 13 amino acids long. In DNA, the CDR3 is TGTGCCAGCAGCTTAGGGGGTGTGTTTGAAGCTTTCTTT. Protein sequence: CASSLGGVFEAFF.

The chain uses TRBV18 and TRBJ2-7; D is unresolved. V lost 1 base and J lost 9, with 10 bases in between. Germline V gene lookup returns CDR1 KGHSH and CDR2 LQKENI. The CDR3 length is 12 residues. Written as DNA, the CDR3 is TGTGCCAGCTCACCACAGGGTCCAGGGCAGTACTTC. Encoded protein: CASSPQGPGQYF.

This rearrangement joins TRBV30 to TRBJ2-2, with TRBD2 as a possible D gene (7 bases). This CDR3 has 16 amino acids. Germline-derived CDR1 and CDR2 are GTSNPN and SVGIG (reference sequence). Between the trimmed V and J ends, which lost 4 bases and 5 bases, there was a span of 20 bases. The CDR3 nucleotides read TGTGCCTGGATGCTGCGTCGGGGGGCGAGGACCGGGGAGCTGTTTTTT. Protein product: CAWMLRRGARTGELFF.

This clone appeared once. V usage is TRBV18 and J usage is TRBJ1-5; D gene ambiguous. The V gene lost 5 bases and the J gene lost 5 bases, with 10 bases spanning the gap. Germline assignment: CDR1 KGHSH and CDR2 LQKENI. CDR3 length: 13 amino acids. CDR3 in DNA: TGTGCCAGCTCAGTAACTTCAGATCAGCCCCAGCATTTT. Translating gives CASSVTSDQPQHF.

By frequency in the sample, this clone is medium-sized. The chain links TRBV20-1 to TRBJ1-1, with D possibly being TRBD1 (5 bases). The CDR3 contains 11 residues. Germline loops: CDR1 DFQATT, CDR2 SNEGSKA (reference sequence). Trimming removed 5 bases from V and 9 bases from J, with 13 bases in between. The CDR3 DNA reads as TGCAGTGCTGGGGGACGGAACCAAGCTTTCTTT. This sequence encodes CSAGGRNQAFF.

The chain joins TRBV20-1 to TRBJ2-5, with D unclear. Germline V gene lookup returns CDR1 DFQATT and CDR2 SNEGSKA (reference sequence). The V end was cut by 7 bases, the J end by 2 bases, with 5 bases between. There are 10 residues in the CDR3. CDR3 amino acids: CSGGQETQYF. The CDR3 bases are TGCAGTGGAGGTCAAGAGACCCAGTACTTC.